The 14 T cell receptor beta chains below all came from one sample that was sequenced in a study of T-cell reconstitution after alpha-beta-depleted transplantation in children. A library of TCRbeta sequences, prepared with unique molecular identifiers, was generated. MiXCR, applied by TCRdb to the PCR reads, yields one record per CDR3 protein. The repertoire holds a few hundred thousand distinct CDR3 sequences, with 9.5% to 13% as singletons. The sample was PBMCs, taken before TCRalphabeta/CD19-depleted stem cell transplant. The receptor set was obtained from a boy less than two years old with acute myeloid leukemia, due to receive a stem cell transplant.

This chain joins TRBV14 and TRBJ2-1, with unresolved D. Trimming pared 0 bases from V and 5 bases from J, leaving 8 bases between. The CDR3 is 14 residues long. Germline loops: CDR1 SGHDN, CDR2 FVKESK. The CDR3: CASSQELVNNEQFF. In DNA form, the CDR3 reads TGTGCCAGCAGCCAAGAACTCGTCAACAATGAGCAGTTCTTC.

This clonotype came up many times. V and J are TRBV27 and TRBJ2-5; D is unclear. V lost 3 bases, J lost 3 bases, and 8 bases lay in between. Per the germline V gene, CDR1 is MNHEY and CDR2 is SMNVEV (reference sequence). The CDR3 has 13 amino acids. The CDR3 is CASSFSWEETQYF. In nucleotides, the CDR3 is TGTGCCAGCAGTTTTTCTTGGGAAGAGACCCAGTACTTC.

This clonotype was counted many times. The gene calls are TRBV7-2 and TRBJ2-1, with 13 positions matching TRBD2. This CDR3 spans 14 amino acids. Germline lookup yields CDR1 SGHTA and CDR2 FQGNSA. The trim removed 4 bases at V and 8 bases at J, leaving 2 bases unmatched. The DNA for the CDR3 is TGTGCCAGCAGCTGGACTAGCGGGAGACATGAGCAGTTCTTC. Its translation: CASSWTSGRHEQFF.

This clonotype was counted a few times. The CDR3 reads CASSIADIFYEQYF. The CDR3 bases are TGTGCCAGTAGTATAGCAGATATATTCTACGAGCAGTACTTC. The chain recombines TRBV19 with TRBJ2-7; no definite D call. CDR3 length equals 14 residues. CDR1 is LNHDA and CDR2 is SQIVND in the germline V gene (reference sequence). Deletions cut 1 base from V and 3 bases from J, with 10 bases between.

CDR3 residues: CASSLGTGPTNYGYTF. The DNA for the CDR3 is TGCGCCAGCAGCTTGGGGACAGGGCCGACTAACTATGGCTACACCTTC. The chain employs TRBV5-1 and TRBJ1-2, with 8 bases lining up with TRBD1. The CDR3 is 16 residues long. J gave up 0 bases and V 0 bases, and 4 bases lay outside the gene matches. Germline V gene lookup returns CDR1 SGHRS and CDR2 YFSETQ.

Here the CDR3 DNA reads TGTGCCAGCAGCTGGGGGACTAGCGGAGACAAAGAGACCCAGTACTTC. It specifies CASSWGTSGDKETQYF. The rearrangement links TRBV11-2 to TRBJ2-5; TRBD2 matches 11 bases. J was trimmed by 3 bases and V by 4 bases; bases with no gene match: 7. Germline CDR1 and CDR2: SGHAT and FQNNGV. The CDR3 is 16 amino acids.

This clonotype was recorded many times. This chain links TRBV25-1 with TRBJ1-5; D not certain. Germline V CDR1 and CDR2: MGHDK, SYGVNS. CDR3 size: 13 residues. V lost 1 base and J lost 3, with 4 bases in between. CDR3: CASSEWVNQPQHF. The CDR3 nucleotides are TGTGCCAGCAGTGAATGGGTCAATCAGCCCCAGCATTTT.

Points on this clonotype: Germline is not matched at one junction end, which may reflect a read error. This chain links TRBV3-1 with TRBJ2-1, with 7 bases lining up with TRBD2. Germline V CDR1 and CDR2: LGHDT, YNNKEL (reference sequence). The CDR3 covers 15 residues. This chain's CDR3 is CACSRWGTKGDEQFF. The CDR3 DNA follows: TGTGCCTGCAGCCGGTGGGGGACTAAGGGCGATGAGCAGTTCTTC.

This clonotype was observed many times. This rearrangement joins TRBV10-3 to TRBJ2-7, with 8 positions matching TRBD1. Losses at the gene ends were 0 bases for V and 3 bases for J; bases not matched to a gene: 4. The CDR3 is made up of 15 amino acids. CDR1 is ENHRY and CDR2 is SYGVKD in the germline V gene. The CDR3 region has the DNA TGTGCCATCAGTGAGTCAGGACAGGGTTTCTACGAGCAGTACTTC. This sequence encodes CAISESGQGFYEQYF.

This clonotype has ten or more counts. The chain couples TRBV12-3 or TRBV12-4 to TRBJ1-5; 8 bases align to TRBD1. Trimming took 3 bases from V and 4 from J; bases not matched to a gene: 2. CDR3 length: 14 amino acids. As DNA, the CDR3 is TGTGCCAGCAGTTTGGACAGGGAGAATCAGCCCCAGCATTTT. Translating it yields CASSLDRENQPQHF.

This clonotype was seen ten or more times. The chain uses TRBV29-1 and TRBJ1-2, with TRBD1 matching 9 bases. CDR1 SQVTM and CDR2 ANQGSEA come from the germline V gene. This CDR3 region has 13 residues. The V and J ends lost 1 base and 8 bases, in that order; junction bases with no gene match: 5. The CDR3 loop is CSVEVTGGGGYTF. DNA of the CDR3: TGCAGCGTTGAAGTTACAGGGGGCGGAGGCTACACCTTC.

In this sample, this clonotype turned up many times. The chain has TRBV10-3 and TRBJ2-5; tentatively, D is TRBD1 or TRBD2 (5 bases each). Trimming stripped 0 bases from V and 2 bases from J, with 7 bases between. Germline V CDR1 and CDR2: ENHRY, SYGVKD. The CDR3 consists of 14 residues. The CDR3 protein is CAISESRGQETQYF. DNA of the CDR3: TGTGCCATCAGTGAGTCGAGGGGTCAAGAGACCCAGTACTTC.

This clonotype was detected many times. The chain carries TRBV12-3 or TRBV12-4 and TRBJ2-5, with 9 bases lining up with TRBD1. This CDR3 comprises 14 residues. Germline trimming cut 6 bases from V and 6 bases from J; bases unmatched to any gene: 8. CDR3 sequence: CASSGRQGGKTQYF. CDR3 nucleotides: TGTGCCAGCAGCGGTCGACAGGGGGGAAAGACCCAGTACTTC.

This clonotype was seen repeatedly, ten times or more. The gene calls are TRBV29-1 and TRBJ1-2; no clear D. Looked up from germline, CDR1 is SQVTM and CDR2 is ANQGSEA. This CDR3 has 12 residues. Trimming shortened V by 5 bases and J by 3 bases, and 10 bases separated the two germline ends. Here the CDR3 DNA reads TGCAGCGTTTACGACGGGCACTATGGCTACACCTTC. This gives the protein CSVYDGHYGYTF.